This T cell receptor (beta chain) was identified during a study of blood T cell repertoires in COVID-19. On the study more broadly: Material from acute and convalescent COVID-19 was sourced from the United States, Italy and Spain. PBMCs, B-cell-depleted T cells, or T cells provided the cDNA or gDNA that made up the material.

V shed 5 bases, J shed 4 bases, and the junction held 15 bases outside the gene matches. The CDR3 sequence is 20 residues long. The germline gives CDR1 MNHEY, CDR2 SVGEGT. Sequencing used immunoSEQ multiplex PCR; TCRdb keeps in-frame clones, though not all of them. Of about 88,000 clones in the sample, 80% to 90% were seen once. The genes are TRBV6-2 or TRBV6-3 and TRBJ2-2, with 14 nucleotides matching TRBD2. This sequence originates from a man aged 80 or over with acute or convalescent COVID-19. Sample: peripheral blood. This CDR3 is CASSALMWTSGRSSTGELFF. CDR3 in DNA: TGTGCCAGCAGTGCCTTGATGTGGACTAGCGGGAGGTCGAGCACCGGGGAGCTGTTTTTT.